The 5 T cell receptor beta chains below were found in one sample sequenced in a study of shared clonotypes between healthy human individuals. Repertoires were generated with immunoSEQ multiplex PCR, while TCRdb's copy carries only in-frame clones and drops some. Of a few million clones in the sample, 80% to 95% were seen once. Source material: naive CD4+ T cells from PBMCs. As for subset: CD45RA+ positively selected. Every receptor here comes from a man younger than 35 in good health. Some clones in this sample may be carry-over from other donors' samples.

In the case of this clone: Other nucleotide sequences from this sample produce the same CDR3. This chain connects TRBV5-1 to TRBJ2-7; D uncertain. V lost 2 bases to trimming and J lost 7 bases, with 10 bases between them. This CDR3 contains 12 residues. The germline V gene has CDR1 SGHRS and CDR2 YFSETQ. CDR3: CASSFGGNEQYF. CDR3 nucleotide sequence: TGCGCCAGCAGCTTTGGTGGAAATGAGCAGTACTTC.

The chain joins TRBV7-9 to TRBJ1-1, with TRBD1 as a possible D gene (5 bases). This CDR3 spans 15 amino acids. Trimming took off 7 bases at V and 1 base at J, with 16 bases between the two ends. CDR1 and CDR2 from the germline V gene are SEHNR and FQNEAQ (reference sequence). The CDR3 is CASTPGGGTNTEAFF. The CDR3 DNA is TGTGCCAGCACCCCAGGCGGAGGGACGAACACTGAAGCTTTCTTT.

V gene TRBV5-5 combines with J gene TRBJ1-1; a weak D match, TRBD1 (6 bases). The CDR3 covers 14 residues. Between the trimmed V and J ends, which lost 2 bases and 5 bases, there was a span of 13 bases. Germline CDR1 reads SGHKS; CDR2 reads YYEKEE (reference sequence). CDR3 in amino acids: CASSLLVQGTEAFF. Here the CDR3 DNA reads TGTGCCAGCAGCTTACTGGTCCAGGGGACTGAAGCTTTCTTT.

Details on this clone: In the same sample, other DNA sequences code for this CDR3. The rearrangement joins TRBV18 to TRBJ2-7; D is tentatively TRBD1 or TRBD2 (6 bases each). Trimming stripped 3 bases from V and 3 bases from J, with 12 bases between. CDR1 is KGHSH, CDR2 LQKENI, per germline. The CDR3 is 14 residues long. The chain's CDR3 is CASSPPRGRYEQYF. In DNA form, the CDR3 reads TGTGCCAGCTCACCGCCTCGGGGGCGCTACGAGCAGTACTTC.

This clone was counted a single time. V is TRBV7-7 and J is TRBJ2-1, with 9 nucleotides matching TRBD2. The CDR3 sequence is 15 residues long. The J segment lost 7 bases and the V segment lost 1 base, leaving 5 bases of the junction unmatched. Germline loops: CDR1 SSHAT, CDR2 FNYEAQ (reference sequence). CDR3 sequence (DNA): TGTGCCAGCAGCTTAGTGGCGGGAGGGATTAATGAGCAGTTCTTC. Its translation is CASSLVAGGINEQFF.